Shown below are 15 T cell receptor beta chains from a single sample sequenced in a study of OX40 agonist ivuxolimab in advanced cancers. The library was generated by the immunoSEQ multiplex PCR assay. What TCRdb holds here is the immuneACCESS table cut down to in-frame rearrangements. Part of the clones is not present; checked against another copy, under half of the missing clones reflect an unresolved V gene, and the others are unexplained. Recorded for this sample are 15,000 to 25,000 clones; 77% of them occurred a single time. Around 19% of the sample is in the top ten clones. The starting material was CD4+ or CD8+ T cells sorted from blood, obtained in a trial of the OX40 agonist ivuxolimab. All receptors come from an adult with an advanced solid tumor such as melanoma, head and neck, liver or kidney cancer.

This sequence joins TRBV21-1 and TRBJ2-7; the table's D call TRBD1 went unverified against the DNA. TRBV21-1 has pseudogene status. CDR3 size: 18 residues. CDR3 amino acids: CASSKKAFVRAPLYEQYF. The CDR3 coding sequence is TGTGCCAGCAGCAAAAAGGCGTTCGTCAGGGCCCCCCTCTACGAGCAGTACTTC.

This clone was detected only once. The V and J genes are TRBV4-2 and TRBJ1-1; the D is unclear. This CDR3 region has 16 residues. Looked up from germline, CDR1 is LGHNA and CDR2 is YNFKEQ. Trimming cost V 5 bases and J 4 bases, with 20 bases left between them. The CDR3 region is CASSLAVSAPGTEAFF. The CDR3 DNA is TGTGCCAGCAGCTTAGCAGTTTCCGCCCCGGGCACTGAAGCTTTCTTT.

The chain carries TRBV2 and TRBJ2-5; tentative D call: TRBD2 (6 bases). CDR3 size: 15 residues. The germline V gene has CDR1 SNHLY and CDR2 FYNNEI. V lost 7 bases and J 5 bases, leaving 20 bases between the germline ends. DNA of the CDR3: TGTGCCAGCAAGGCAGGAACGGGAGCTGGGGAGACCCAGTACTTC. The encoded protein is CASKAGTGAGETQYF. The full variable domain, rest sourced from reference TRBV2 and TRBJ2-5, is EPEVTQTPSHQVTQMGQEVILRCVPISNHLYFYWYRQILGQKVEFLVSFYNNEISEKSEIFDDQFSVERPDGSNFTLKIRSTKLEDSAMYFCASKAGTGAGETQYFGPGTRLLVL.

The chain recombines TRBV19 with TRBJ2-5; the match to TRBD2 covers 10 bases. The V gene's germline CDR1 is LNHDA and CDR2 SQIVND (reference sequence). Trimming cost V 10 bases and J 1 base; bases outside gene matches: 9. CDR3 length: 15 amino acids. The CDR3 DNA sequence: TGTGCCACCTCTTTAGCGGGAGGCATCCAAGAGACCCAGTACTTC. It yields the protein CATSLAGGIQETQYF.

The chain couples TRBV5-5 to TRBJ2-7, with D possibly being TRBD2 (6 bases). V lost 3 bases to trimming and J lost 4 bases, with 20 bases between them. The CDR3 spans 16 residues. Germline V gene sequence: CDR1 SGHKS, CDR2 YYEKEE (reference sequence). Here the CDR3 DNA reads TGTGCCAGCAGCTCGCGGGACGGGTCGATCAGTTACGAGCAGTACTTC. The encoded protein is CASSSRDGSISYEQYF.

This chain uses TRBV6-5 with TRBJ1-2; D call uncertain. V was cut by 6 bases and J by 5 bases, with 7 bases left in between. CDR1 is MNHEY, CDR2 SVGAGI, per germline. The length of the CDR3 is 11 residues. CDR3 sequence (DNA): TGTGCCAGCAGCCGTGATTATGGCTACACCTTC. This translates into CASSRDYGYTF.

The V and J genes are TRBV30 and TRBJ2-1; the match to TRBD2 covers 9 bases. V was clipped by 4 bases and J by 0 bases; unmatched bases: 4. The CDR3 runs to 15 residues. CDR1 GTSNPN and CDR2 SVGIG come from the germline V gene (reference sequence). The CDR3 DNA reads TGTGCCTGGACAAATAGCGGGAGCTCCTACAATGAGCAGTTCTTC. Translating it yields CAWTNSGSSYNEQFF.

The sample holds a few counts of this clone. V gene TRBV9 combines with J gene TRBJ1-4; D gene unclear. The CDR3 extends over 15 amino acids. Trimming left V 4 bases short and J 0 bases short, with 10 bases between. Germline loops: CDR1 SGDLS, CDR2 YYNGEE. The CDR3 is CASSPLVATNEKLFF. The DNA for the CDR3 is TGTGCCAGCAGCCCCCTAGTAGCAACTAATGAAAAACTGTTTTTT.

This clone has just one count. CDR3 in DNA: TGCAGCGTCTTGACAGTTCTCTCTGGGGCCAACGTCCTGACTTTC. It specifies CSVLTVLSGANVLTF. The gene calls are TRBV29-1 and TRBJ2-6; tentatively, D is TRBD1 (5 bases). CDR1 and CDR2 from the germline V gene are SQVTM and ANQGSEA. Trimming pared 6 bases from V and 0 bases from J, leaving 12 bases between. The CDR3 totals 15 residues.

This clone was found a few times. This chain connects TRBV6-5 to TRBJ1-5; D not resolved. V was pared by 2 bases and J by 5 bases, with 7 bases between. This CDR3 has 13 residues. CDR1 and CDR2 (germline): MNHEY, SVGAGI. DNA for the CDR3: TGTGCCAGCAGTTACGGGGAATATCAGCCCCAGCATTTT. It translates to CASSYGEYQPQHF.

The chain employs TRBV30 and TRBJ1-1; TRBD1 aligns across 9 bases. Germline V gives CDR1 GTSNPN, CDR2 SVGIG (reference sequence). Germline trimming cut 1 base from V and 1 base from J; bases unmatched to any gene: 1. CDR3 length: 14 residues. The CDR3 region has the DNA TGTGCCTGGAGTGAGGGACAGGGGAACACTGAAGCTTTCTTT. Its translation is CAWSEGQGNTEAFF.

The chain recombines TRBV13 with TRBJ2-7; 7 positions match TRBD2. The CDR3 is made up of 15 amino acids. With 6 bases clipped from V and 0 bases from J, the junction kept 8 bases outside the gene matches. CDR1 and CDR2 from the germline V gene are PRHDT and FYEKMQ (reference sequence). Here the CDR3 reads CASSEVAGRSYEQYF. The CDR3 DNA sequence: TGTGCCAGCAGTGAAGTAGCGGGCCGCTCCTACGAGCAGTACTTC.

The chain combines TRBV4-1 with TRBJ2-3; TRBD2 matches 11 bases. Losses at the gene ends were 2 bases for V and 1 base for J; bases not matched to a gene: 2. Per the germline V gene, CDR1 is MGHRA and CDR2 is YSYEKL. CDR3 length: 16 residues. The CDR3 DNA follows: TGCGCCAGCAGCCAACTACTAGCGGGGGGCACAGATACGCAGTATTTT. The encoded protein is CASSQLLAGGTDTQYF.

The CDR3 sequence is CASSLGQFYGYTF. Written as DNA, the CDR3 is TGTGCCAGCAGCTTGGGACAGTTCTATGGCTACACCTTC. The chain recombines TRBV5-4 with TRBJ1-2; TRBD1 is a possible D gene (5 bases). CDR1 and CDR2 (germline): SGHNT, YYREEE (reference sequence). The V and J ends lost 0 bases and 4 bases respectively, with 7 bases between them. The CDR3 loop spans 13 amino acids.

The chain uses TRBV6-5 and TRBJ2-1; 11 bases are shared with TRBD2. The trim removed 5 bases at V and 6 bases at J, leaving 3 bases unmatched. From germline, CDR1 is MNHEY and CDR2 SVGAGI. The length of the CDR3 is 14 residues. The CDR3 spells CASSTGTSGNEQFF. CDR3 DNA sequence: TGTGCCAGCAGTACCGGGACTAGCGGCAATGAGCAGTTCTTC.